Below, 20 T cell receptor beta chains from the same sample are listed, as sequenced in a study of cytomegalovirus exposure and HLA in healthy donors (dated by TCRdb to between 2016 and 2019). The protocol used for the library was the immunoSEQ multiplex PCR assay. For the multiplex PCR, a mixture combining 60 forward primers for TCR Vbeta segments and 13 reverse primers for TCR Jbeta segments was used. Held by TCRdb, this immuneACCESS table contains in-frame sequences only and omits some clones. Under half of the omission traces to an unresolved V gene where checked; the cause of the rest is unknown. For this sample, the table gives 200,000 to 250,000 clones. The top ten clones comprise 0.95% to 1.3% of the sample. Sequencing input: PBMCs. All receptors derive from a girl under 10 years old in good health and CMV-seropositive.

CDR3 in DNA: TGTGCCAGCAGCTTCGCGGGGTTCTACGAGCAGTACTTC. Protein product: CASSFAGFYEQYF. This rearrangement joins TRBV5-8 to TRBJ2-7, with D possibly being TRBD2 (6 bases). Germline loops: CDR1 SGHTS, CDR2 YDEGEE. The V end lost 2 bases, the J end lost 3 bases, and 9 bases lay between the germline ends. The CDR3 sequence is 13 residues long.

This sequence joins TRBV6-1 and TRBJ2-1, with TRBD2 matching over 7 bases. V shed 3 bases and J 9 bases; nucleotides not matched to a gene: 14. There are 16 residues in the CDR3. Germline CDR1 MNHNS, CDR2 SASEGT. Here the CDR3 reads CASSDLGRIVVGEQFF. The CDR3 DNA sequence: TGTGCCAGCAGTGATCTCGGGAGGATTGTGGTGGGTGAGCAGTTCTTC.

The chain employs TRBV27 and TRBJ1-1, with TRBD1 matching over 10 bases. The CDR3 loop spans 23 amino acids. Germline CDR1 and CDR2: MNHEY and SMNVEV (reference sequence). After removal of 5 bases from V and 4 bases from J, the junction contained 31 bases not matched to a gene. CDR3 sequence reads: CASSRVVRFGTGEALGLGTEAFF. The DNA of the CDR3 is TGTGCCAGCAGTCGGGTTGTACGGTTCGGGACAGGGGAGGCCTTGGGACTTGGCACTGAAGCTTTCTTT.

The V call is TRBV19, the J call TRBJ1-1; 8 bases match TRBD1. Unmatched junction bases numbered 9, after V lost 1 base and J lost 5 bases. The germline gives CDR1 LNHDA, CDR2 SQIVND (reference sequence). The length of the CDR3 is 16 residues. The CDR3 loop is CASSIGTGPLGTEAFF. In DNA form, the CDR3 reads TGTGCCAGTAGTATAGGGACAGGGCCCTTGGGGACTGAAGCTTTCTTT.

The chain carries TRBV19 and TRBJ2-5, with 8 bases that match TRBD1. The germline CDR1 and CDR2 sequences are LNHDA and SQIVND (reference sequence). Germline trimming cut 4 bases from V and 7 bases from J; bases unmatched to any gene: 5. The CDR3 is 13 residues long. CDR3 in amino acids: CASSTRTGSTQYF. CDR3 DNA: TGTGCCAGTAGTACCCGGACAGGGTCGACCCAGTACTTC.

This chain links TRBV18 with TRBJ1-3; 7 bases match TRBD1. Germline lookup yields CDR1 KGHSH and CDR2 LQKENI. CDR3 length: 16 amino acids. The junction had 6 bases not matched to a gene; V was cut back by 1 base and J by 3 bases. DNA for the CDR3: TGTGCCAGCTCACCACAATCCGACAGGGTTGGAAACACCATATATTTT. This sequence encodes CASSPQSDRVGNTIYF.

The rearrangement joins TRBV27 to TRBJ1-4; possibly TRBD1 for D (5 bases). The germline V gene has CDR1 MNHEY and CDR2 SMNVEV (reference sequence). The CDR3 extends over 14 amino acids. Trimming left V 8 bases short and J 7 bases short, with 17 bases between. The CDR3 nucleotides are TGTGCCAGCCGTAGCCCTGGGGGGGTTGAAAAACTGTTTTTT. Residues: CASRSPGGVEKLFF.

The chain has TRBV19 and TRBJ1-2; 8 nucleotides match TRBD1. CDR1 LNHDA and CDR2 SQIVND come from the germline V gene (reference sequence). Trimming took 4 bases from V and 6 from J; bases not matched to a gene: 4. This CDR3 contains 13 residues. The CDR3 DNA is TGTGCCAGTAGTACTCCAGGGGGCCATGGCTACACCTTC. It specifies CASSTPGGHGYTF.

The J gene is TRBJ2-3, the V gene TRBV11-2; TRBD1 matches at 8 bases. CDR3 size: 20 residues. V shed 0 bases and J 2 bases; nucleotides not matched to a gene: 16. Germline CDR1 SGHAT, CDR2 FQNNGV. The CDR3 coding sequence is TGTGCCAGCAGCTTAGATCTGTGGACAGGGAAAATCTCTCACACAGATACGCAGTATTTT. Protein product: CASSLDLWTGKISHTDTQYF. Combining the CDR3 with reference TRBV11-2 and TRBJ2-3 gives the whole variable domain EAGVAQSPRYKIIEKRQSVAFWCNPISGHATLYWYQQILGQGPKLLIQFQNNGVVDDSQLPKDRFSAERLKGVDSTLKIQPAKLEDSAVYLCASSLDLWTGKISHTDTQYFGPGTRLTVL.

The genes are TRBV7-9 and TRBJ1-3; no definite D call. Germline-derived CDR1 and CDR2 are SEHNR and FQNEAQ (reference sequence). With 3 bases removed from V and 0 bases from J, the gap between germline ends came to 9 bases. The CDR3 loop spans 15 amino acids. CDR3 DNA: TGTGCCAGCAGCTTTGGTGAACTCTCTGGAAACACCATATATTTT. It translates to CASSFGELSGNTIYF.

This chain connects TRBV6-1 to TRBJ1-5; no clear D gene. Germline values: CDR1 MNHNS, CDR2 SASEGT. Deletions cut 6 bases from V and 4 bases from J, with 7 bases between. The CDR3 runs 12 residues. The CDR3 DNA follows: TGTGCCAGCAGGAACCTAAATCAGCCCCAGCATTTT. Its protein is CASRNLNQPQHF.

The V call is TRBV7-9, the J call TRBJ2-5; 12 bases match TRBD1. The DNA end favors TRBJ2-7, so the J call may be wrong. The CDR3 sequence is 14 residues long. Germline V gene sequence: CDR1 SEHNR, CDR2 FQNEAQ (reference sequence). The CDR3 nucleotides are TGTGCCAGCAGCAGGGACAGGGGGCCCTACGAGCAGTACTTC. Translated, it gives CASSRDRGPYEQYF.

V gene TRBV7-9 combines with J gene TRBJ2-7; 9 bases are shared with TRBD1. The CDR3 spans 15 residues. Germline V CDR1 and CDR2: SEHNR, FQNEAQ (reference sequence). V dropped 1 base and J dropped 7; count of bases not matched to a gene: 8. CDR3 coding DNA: TGTGCCAGCAGCTTAGAAGGGACAGGGCGGCGGGAGCAGTACTTC. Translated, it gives CASSLEGTGRREQYF.

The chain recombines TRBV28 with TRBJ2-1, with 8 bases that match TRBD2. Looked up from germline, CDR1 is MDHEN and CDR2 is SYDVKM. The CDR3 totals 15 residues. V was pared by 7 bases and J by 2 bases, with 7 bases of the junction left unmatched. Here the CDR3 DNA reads TGTGCCAGCACAAATCGGGGGGGGCCCTACAATGAGCAGTTCTTC. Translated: CASTNRGGPYNEQFF.

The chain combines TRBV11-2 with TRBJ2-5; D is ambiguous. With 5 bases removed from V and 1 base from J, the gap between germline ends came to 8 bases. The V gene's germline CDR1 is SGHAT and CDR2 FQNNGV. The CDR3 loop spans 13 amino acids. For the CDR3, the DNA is TGTGCCAGCAGCCCCCCTCTCCAAGAGACCCAGTACTTC. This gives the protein CASSPPLQETQYF.

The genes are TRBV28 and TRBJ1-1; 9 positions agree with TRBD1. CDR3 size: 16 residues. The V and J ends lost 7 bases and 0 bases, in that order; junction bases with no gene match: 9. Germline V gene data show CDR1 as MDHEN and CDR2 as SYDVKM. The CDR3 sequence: CASTPGTGTMNTEAFF. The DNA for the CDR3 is TGTGCCAGCACTCCCGGGACAGGGACAATGAACACTGAAGCTTTCTTT.

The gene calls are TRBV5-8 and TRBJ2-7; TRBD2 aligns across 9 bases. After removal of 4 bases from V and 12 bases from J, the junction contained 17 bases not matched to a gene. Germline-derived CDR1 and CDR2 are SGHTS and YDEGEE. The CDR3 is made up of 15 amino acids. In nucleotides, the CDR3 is TGTGCCAGCAGCCGCGAAGACACCTCCGGGACTAGCCGGTACTTC. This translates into CASSREDTSGTSRYF.

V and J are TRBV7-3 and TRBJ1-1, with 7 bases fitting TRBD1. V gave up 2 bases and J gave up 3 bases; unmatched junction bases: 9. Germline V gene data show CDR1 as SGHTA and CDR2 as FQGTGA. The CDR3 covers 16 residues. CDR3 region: CASSLAPGGADTEAFF. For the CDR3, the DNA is TGTGCCAGCAGCTTAGCCCCAGGGGGTGCGGACACTGAAGCTTTCTTT.

For the CDR3, the DNA is TGTGCCAGCAGCCAAGTGTCTAGCGGGAGTCTCAACAATGAGCAGTTCTTC. Translated: CASSQVSSGSLNNEQFF. The chain employs TRBV4-2 and TRBJ2-1, with TRBD2 matching 10 bases. CDR1 and CDR2 from the germline V gene are LGHNA and YNFKEQ. V was clipped by 1 base and J by 5 bases; unmatched bases: 8. The CDR3 is 17 residues long.

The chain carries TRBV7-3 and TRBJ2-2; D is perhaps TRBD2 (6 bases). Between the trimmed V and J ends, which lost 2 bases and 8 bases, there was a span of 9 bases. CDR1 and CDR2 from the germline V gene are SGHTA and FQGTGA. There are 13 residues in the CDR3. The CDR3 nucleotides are TGTGCCAGCAGCTTATCGACTAGAGGGGAGCTGTTTTTT. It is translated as CASSLSTRGELFF.